This T cell receptor (beta chain) was observed in a study of OX40 agonist ivuxolimab in advanced cancers. About the study: The patients received ivuxolimab by intravenous route every 2 weeks at 0.01 to 10 mg/kg. Cancers in dose escalation were hepatocellular, melanoma, renal cell and head and neck. Age averaged 60 years (range roughly 23 to 85), and roughly 80% were male. Three patients got partial responses; one had hepatocellular carcinoma and two had cutaneous melanoma.

TCRdb's table, derived via immunoSEQ multiplex PCR, lists solely in-frame clones and lacks some. Altogether about 64,000 clones are present, around 90% being singletons, with the ten largest covering approximately 2.5%. Germline V gives CDR1 LNHDA, CDR2 SQIVND (reference sequence). The V end lost 2 bases, the J end lost 10 bases, and 18 bases lay between the germline ends. This CDR3 contains 15 residues. The chain carries TRBV19 and TRBJ2-1, with D possibly being TRBD2 (5 bases). This receptor was obtained from an adult with an advanced solid tumor such as melanoma, head and neck, liver or kidney cancer. Material: CD4+ or CD8+ T cells sorted from blood, obtained in a trial of the OX40 agonist ivuxolimab. As DNA, the CDR3 is TGTGCCAGTAGTATATCAGCGGAGACCGCATCCGAGCAGTTCTTC. It translates to CASSISAETASEQFF.